A single T cell receptor beta chain is shown here with its context. The germline V gene encodes CDR1 SGDLS and CDR2 YYNGEE. The CDR3 totals 16 residues. The V and J ends lost 2 bases and 2 bases, in that order; junction bases with no gene match: 7. Not a single patient had been given any form of treatment at any point before undergoing thyroid surgery. The data originate from a study of metastatic and nonmetastatic thyroid tumors. TCRdb re-processed the PCR reads through MiXCR. The top ten clones hold roughly 10% of a sample with about 59,000 clones, roughly 17% of them seen once. The chain combines TRBV9 with TRBJ2-3, with 8 bases aligning to TRBD2. Sequenced sample: blood. The TCR originated in a male donor with papillary thyroid cancer or a benign thyroid nodule (not recorded which). Some clones in this sample may be carry-over from other donors' samples. This CDR3 reads CASSVSERGITDTQYF. CDR3 bases: TGTGCCAGCAGCGTTTCGGAGCGGGGGATCACAGATACGCAGTATTTT.